Following are 26 T cell receptor beta chains from one sample sequenced in a study of T cells after yellow fever vaccination. TCRdb fed the 5' RACE reads into MiXCR, producing one record per CDR3 protein. The data show 500,000 to 700,000 distinct CDR3 sequences, 15% to 20% seen once. The sequencing here drew on PBMCs, taken 15 days after the yellow fever booster vaccination. The receptors were sampled from a man under 40 who received the YFV17D yellow fever vaccine.

This clonotype appeared many times. V is TRBV4-2 and J is TRBJ2-7; a possible D gene is TRBD2 (6 bases). This CDR3 comprises 12 residues. CDR1 LGHNA and CDR2 YNFKEQ come from the germline V gene. Trimming removed 4 bases from V and 7 bases from J, with 11 bases in between. As DNA, the CDR3 is TGTGCCAGCAGCCCCGACCGGGGGGAGCAGTACTTC. As protein: CASSPDRGEQYF.

Only a few counts were recorded for this clonotype. The chain recombines TRBV4-3 with TRBJ2-3; 8 positions match TRBD1. The CDR3 extends over 16 amino acids. The J segment lost 1 base and the V segment lost 6 bases, leaving 9 bases of the junction unmatched. Germline V lookup: CDR1 LGHNA, CDR2 YSLEER. The CDR3 nucleotides are TGCGCCAGCAGTCTCGGACCGGGACAGGGCACAGATACGCAGTATTTT. As protein: CASSLGPGQGTDTQYF.

This clonotype has a handful of counts. The gene calls are TRBV5-6 and TRBJ1-1; unclear D gene. The CDR3 runs 17 residues. With 0 bases removed from V and 0 bases from J, the gap between germline ends came to 15 bases. The germline V gene has CDR1 SGHDT and CDR2 YYEEEE. CDR3 in amino acids: CASSLAVGRDMNTEAFF. As DNA, the CDR3 is TGTGCCAGCAGCTTGGCGGTGGGCAGAGACATGAACACTGAAGCTTTCTTT.

The chain is built from TRBV12-3 or TRBV12-4 and TRBJ2-7; D possibly matches TRBD1 or TRBD2 (6 bases each). The V gene lost 5 bases and the J gene lost 2 bases, with 16 bases spanning the gap. CDR3 length: 15 amino acids. As DNA, the CDR3 is TGTGCCAGCAGTCCGCCGGGGGCTGCGGCCTACGAGCAGTACTTC. The encoded protein is CASSPPGAAAYEQYF.

V is TRBV6-2 or TRBV6-3 and J is TRBJ2-1, with 7 bases fitting TRBD1. Losses at the gene ends were 0 bases for V and 15 bases for J; bases not matched to a gene: 14. This CDR3 is built from 15 residues. The germline V gene encodes CDR1 MNHEY and CDR2 SVGEGT. The CDR3 nucleotides read TGTGCCAGCAGTTACTCGATGCACTCCAGGGGGAACGGGTTCTTC. Residues: CASSYSMHSRGNGFF.

The V gene is TRBV18, the J gene TRBJ2-7; D unclear. The CDR3 has 13 amino acids. CDR1 is KGHSH and CDR2 is LQKENI in the germline V gene. V lost 3 bases, J lost 6 bases, and 12 bases lay in between. The CDR3 DNA sequence: TGTGCCAGCTCACCCGCGACCCTCCTCGAGCAGTACTTC. Protein sequence: CASSPATLLEQYF.

V gene TRBV5-6 combines with J gene TRBJ2-1; D might be TRBD1 or TRBD2, each matching 5 bases. CDR3 length equals 14 residues. The ends were cut back, 8 bases at V and 6 bases at J, with 18 bases in the middle. CDR1 SGHDT and CDR2 YYEEEE come from the germline V gene. Here the CDR3 reads CARGPGTLCNEQFF. In DNA form, the CDR3 reads TGTGCCAGGGGCCCCGGGACCCTCTGCAATGAGCAGTTCTTC.

The chain is built from TRBV19 and TRBJ2-1; D is unclear. Germline-derived CDR1 and CDR2 are LNHDA and SQIVND (reference sequence). The CDR3 spans 17 residues. The germline V and J ends were trimmed by 5 bases and 2 bases, with 19 bases remaining between them. As DNA, the CDR3 is TGTGCCAGTAGTTTCCGAGATGTGGGGAAGCCCTACAATGAGCAGTTCTTC. It yields the protein CASSFRDVGKPYNEQFF.

A few counts support this clonotype. The chain employs TRBV11-2 and TRBJ2-7; 11 nucleotides match TRBD2. Unmatched junction bases numbered 8, after V lost 2 bases and J lost 2 bases. Germline-derived CDR1 and CDR2 are SGHAT and FQNNGV. CDR3 length: 17 residues. Here the CDR3 reads CASSLITGTSGTYEQYF. CDR3 in DNA: TGTGCCAGCAGCTTAATTACCGGGACTAGCGGAACCTACGAGCAGTACTTC. The entire variable domain, with the rest obtained from reference TRBV11-2 and TRBJ2-7, is as follows: EAGVAQSPRYKIIEKRQSVAFWCNPISGHATLYWYQQILGQGPKLLIQFQNNGVVDDSQLPKDRFSAERLKGVDSTLKIQPAKLEDSAVYLCASSLITGTSGTYEQYFGPGTRLTVT.

The V call is TRBV6-2 or TRBV6-3, the J call TRBJ2-7, with 12 bases lining up with TRBD2. The V segment lost 6 bases and the J segment 4 bases; nucleotides outside the gene matches: 7. CDR1 is MNHEY and CDR2 is SVGEGT in the germline V gene. This CDR3 contains 15 residues. CDR3 sequence reads: CASSQTSGRRYEQYF. The CDR3 DNA sequence: TGTGCCAGCAGCCAGACTAGCGGGAGAAGGTACGAGCAGTACTTC.

The rearrangement uses TRBV6-5 and TRBJ2-1, with TRBD1 matching over 7 bases. The trim removed 2 bases at V and 0 bases at J, leaving 13 bases unmatched. Germline CDR1 is MNHEY and CDR2 is SVGAGI. There are 19 residues in the CDR3. The CDR3 reads CASSYVVYPGQSSYNEQFF. The CDR3 region has the DNA TGTGCCAGCAGTTACGTTGTCTACCCGGGACAGAGCTCCTACAATGAGCAGTTCTTC.

V gene TRBV3-1 combines with J gene TRBJ2-1; D unresolved. From germline, CDR1 is LGHDT and CDR2 YNNKEL (reference sequence). The CDR3 loop spans 12 amino acids. V lost 1 base and J lost 10, with 8 bases in between. The CDR3 nucleotides read TGTGCCAGCAGCCAAGTGGGTCTCGAGCAGTTCTTC. This sequence encodes CASSQVGLEQFF.

This clonotype was seen a few times. The chain joins TRBV5-4 to TRBJ2-5; no reliable D call. V was cut by 0 bases and J by 3 bases, with 6 bases left in between. CDR1 and CDR2 (germline): SGHNT, YYREEE (reference sequence). This CDR3 region has 13 residues. The CDR3 loop reads CASSLGEEETQYF. CDR3 DNA sequence: TGTGCCAGCAGCTTGGGAGAGGAAGAGACCCAGTACTTC.

V and J are TRBV7-9 and TRBJ1-5, with D unclear. The CDR3 has 14 residues. V lost 1 base and J lost 5, with 9 bases in between. Per the germline V gene, CDR1 is SEHNR and CDR2 is FQNEAQ (reference sequence). CDR3 nucleotide sequence: TGTGCCAGCAGCTTAGTAGGGAGAGATCAGCCCCAGCATTTT. Amino acid sequence: CASSLVGRDQPQHF.

This chain connects TRBV5-1 to TRBJ2-2, with D perhaps matching TRBD2 (6 bases). V lost 4 bases and J lost 4, with 14 bases in between. The CDR3 extends over 15 amino acids. Germline-derived CDR1 and CDR2 are SGHRS and YFSETQ. The CDR3: CASSVTSTSTGELFF. The CDR3 region has the DNA TGCGCCAGCAGCGTGACTAGTACGTCCACCGGGGAGCTGTTTTTT.

The rearrangement links TRBV4-3 to TRBJ2-7; no clear D. The germline V and J ends were trimmed by 1 base and 3 bases, with 13 bases remaining between them. The CDR3 is 15 residues long. Germline CDR1 is LGHNA and CDR2 is YSLEER. The CDR3, as DNA: TGCGCCAGCAGCCAAGGAGGAAACACAATCTACGAGCAGTACTTC. This encodes CASSQGGNTIYEQYF.

This clonotype was counted only a few times. The J gene is TRBJ2-7, the V gene TRBV20-1; possibly TRBD1 for D (5 bases). The CDR3 has 12 amino acids. V was shortened by 6 bases and J by 0 bases, with 9 bases between the two germline ends. Germline V gene lookup returns CDR1 DFQATT and CDR2 SNEGSKA (reference sequence). The CDR3 coding sequence is TGCAGTGCCTGGACAAACTCCTACGAGCAGTACTTC. Its translation is CSAWTNSYEQYF.

J is TRBJ2-7 and V is TRBV12-3 or TRBV12-4; 14 positions agree with TRBD2. This CDR3 contains 17 residues. V shed 2 bases and J 6 bases; nucleotides not matched to a gene: 9. CDR3 DNA: TGTGCCAGCAGTTTATCGGGACTAGCGGGAGACTTTCCCGAGCAGTACTTC. It yields the protein CASSLSGLAGDFPEQYF.

This clonotype showed up just a few times. V is TRBV6-5 and J is TRBJ1-3; D is unresolved. V lost 2 bases and J lost 4, with 6 bases in between. The CDR3 has 13 residues. Per the germline V gene, CDR1 is MNHEY and CDR2 is SVGAGI. CDR3 loop: CASSYEIGNTIYF. CDR3 nucleotides: TGTGCCAGCAGTTACGAAATAGGAAACACCATATATTTT.

This clonotype was seen ten or more times. The CDR3 sequence: CASRTSGRGNEQFF. The CDR3 DNA is TGTGCCAGCAGGACTAGCGGGAGGGGCAATGAGCAGTTCTTC. The gene calls are TRBV12-3 or TRBV12-4 and TRBJ2-1, with 14 bases lining up with TRBD2. Trimming at V came to 6 bases and at J to 6 bases, leaving 1 base not matched to a gene. The CDR3 has 14 amino acids.

This clonotype has just a few counts. The V call is TRBV6-4, the J call TRBJ2-5; D possibly matches TRBD1 or TRBD2 (5 bases each). V dropped 2 bases and J dropped 1 base, with 23 bases sitting between them. This CDR3 is 19 amino acids long. In germline, CDR1 is MRHNA, CDR2 SNTAGT. As DNA, the CDR3 is TGTGCCAGCAGTGACCCCCAGGGCGGGTCAACTTCATTCCAAGAGACCCAGTACTTC. Protein sequence: CASSDPQGGSTSFQETQYF.

In its sample, this clonotype was seen a few times. The chain employs TRBV14 and TRBJ1-1; D unresolved. This CDR3 comprises 13 residues. The V gene lost 4 bases and the J gene lost 0 bases, with 6 bases spanning the gap. CDR1 and CDR2 from the germline V gene are SGHDN and FVKESK. In DNA form, the CDR3 reads TGTGCCAGCAGCCCCTATTTGAACACTGAAGCTTTCTTT. Translation gives CASSPYLNTEAFF.

This clonotype was observed a few times. The chain is built from TRBV6-5 and TRBJ2-2; TRBD1 or TRBD2 may be the D gene (5 bases each). This CDR3 spans 16 amino acids. The germline CDR1 and CDR2 sequences are MNHEY and SVGAGI. V shed 2 bases and J shed 7 bases, with 17 bases lying between them. CDR3 bases: TGTGCCAGCAGTTACACAGGTCTAGCCCTCGGCGGGGAGCTGTTTTTT. This translates into CASSYTGLALGGELFF.

The chain is built from TRBV27 and TRBJ2-7; TRBD1 or TRBD2 may be the D gene (6 bases each). The CDR3 runs 13 residues. V dropped 5 bases and J dropped 6 bases, with 14 bases sitting between them. Germline loops: CDR1 MNHEY, CDR2 SMNVEV (reference sequence). The CDR3: CASSRRGVGEQYF. CDR3 nucleotide sequence: TGTGCCAGCAGTCGTAGGGGGGTTGGCGAGCAGTACTTC.

The genes are TRBV7-2 and TRBJ2-3; 8 bases match TRBD2. The CDR3 runs 16 residues. V was clipped by 1 base and J by 0 bases; unmatched bases: 3. Looked up from germline, CDR1 is SGHTA and CDR2 is FQGNSA. CDR3 protein: CASSLGLAQSTDTQYF. The CDR3 nucleotides are TGTGCCAGCAGCTTAGGACTAGCGCAGAGCACAGATACGCAGTATTTT.

The table lists this clonotype with a few counts. This sequence joins TRBV11-2 and TRBJ2-1; D is perhaps TRBD2 (5 bases). Per the germline V gene, CDR1 is SGHAT and CDR2 is FQNNGV. V was cut by 3 bases and J by 10 bases, with 10 bases left in between. The CDR3 extends over 12 amino acids. CDR3 sequence: CASSLRAAEQFF. DNA for the CDR3: TGTGCCAGCAGCTTGCGGGCCGCGGAGCAGTTCTTC. The full variable domain, completed using reference TRBV11-2 and TRBJ2-1, is EAGVAQSPRYKIIEKRQSVAFWCNPISGHATLYWYQQILGQGPKLLIQFQNNGVVDDSQLPKDRFSAERLKGVDSTLKIQPAKLEDSAVYLCASSLRAAEQFFGPGTRLTVL.